This TCR beta chain originates from a study of cytomegalovirus exposure and HLA in healthy donors. Primers: 60 Vbeta forward and 13 Jbeta reverse. Data came from immunoSEQ multiplex PCR; TCRdb stores just in-frame clones and leaves some out. Of over 120,000 clones listed, 80% are singletons. Study observations and caveats: As a later analysis revealed, the rate of TCR association differed by HLA locus, with DRB1 most and HLA-C fewest.

V shed 1 base, J shed 11 bases, and the junction held 7 bases outside the gene matches. From germline, CDR1 is SGHTA and CDR2 FQGNSA. The CDR3 covers 13 residues. Turning to this clone: Its specificity is unknown.

The TCR was taken from a man in his forties or fifties in good health and CMV-seronegative. Sample: PBMCs. The rearrangement joins TRBV7-2 to TRBJ1-1, with 7 nucleotides matching TRBD1. As DNA, the CDR3 is TGTGCCAGCAGCTTAGACAGGGGTAATAAGGCTTTCTTT. Its translation: CASSLDRGNKAFF. Full variable domain (outside the CDR3, taken from reference TRBV7-2 and TRBJ1-1): GAGVSQSPSNKVTEKGKDVELRCDPISGHTALYWYRQSLGQGLEFLIYFQGNSAPDKSGLPSDRFSAERTGGSVSTLTIQRTQQEDSAVYLCASSLDRGNKAFFGQGTRLTVV.